The entry that follows covers one T cell receptor (beta chain) sequence. Only in-frame clones appear in the TCRdb table, and some are missing; sequencing was by immunoSEQ multiplex PCR. The sample has 320,000 or so clones; around 90% are singletons. The data stem from a study of blood T cell repertoires in COVID-19. The sequenced sample consisted of PBMCs or T cells enriched from blood (not recorded which). This TCR derives from a man in his 60s who had recovered from COVID-19.

CDR3 amino acids: CASSDSLQPQHF. CDR3 DNA: TGTGCCAGCAGTGACAGTCTCCAGCCCCAGCATTTT. The chain combines TRBV2 with TRBJ1-5; D is ambiguous. Germline CDR1 is SNHLY and CDR2 is FYNNEI. This CDR3 contains 12 residues. V was cut by 3 bases and J by 7 bases, with 7 bases left in between. Full variable domain (rest looked up from reference TRBV2 and TRBJ1-5): EPEVTQTPSHQVTQMGQEVILRCVPISNHLYFYWYRQILGQKVEFLVSFYNNEISEKSEIFDDQFSVERPDGSNFTLKIRSTKLEDSAMYFCASSDSLQPQHFGDGTRLSIL.